This T cell receptor (beta chain) was observed in a study of regulatory T cells in long-lasting Graves disease. Time point defined: newly diagnosed GD, antithyroid drugs for less than 3 months. Following extraction of RNA from PBMCs, that RNA was used to make the TCR library. An endocrinology department located in Xi'an, China, was where the patients came from. This clonotype showed up just a few times. In germline, CDR1 is SGHTA, CDR2 FQGNSA. This CDR3 has 13 amino acids. V lost 3 bases and J lost 5, with 10 bases in between. Libraries of TCR beta came from iRepertoire HTBI primers plus Arm-PCR of CDR3 regions. TCRdb redid the calling of the multiplex PCR reads with MiXCR, one entry per CDR3 protein. The profile shows roughly 500,000 distinct CDR3 sequences, about 11% of them singletons. This same sample was also part of a study on T cells in Graves' hyperthyroidism and ophthalmopathy.

This clonotype was sampled from a woman under 40 with Graves disease. The sequencing here drew on peripheral blood mononuclear cells (PBMCs), taken at new diagnosis, from a patient treated with antithyroid drugs. The chain couples TRBV7-2 to TRBJ1-2; D gene ambiguous. CDR3: CASSFRLTYGYTF. CDR3 in DNA: TGTGCCAGCAGCTTCCGACTTACATATGGCTACACCTTC.